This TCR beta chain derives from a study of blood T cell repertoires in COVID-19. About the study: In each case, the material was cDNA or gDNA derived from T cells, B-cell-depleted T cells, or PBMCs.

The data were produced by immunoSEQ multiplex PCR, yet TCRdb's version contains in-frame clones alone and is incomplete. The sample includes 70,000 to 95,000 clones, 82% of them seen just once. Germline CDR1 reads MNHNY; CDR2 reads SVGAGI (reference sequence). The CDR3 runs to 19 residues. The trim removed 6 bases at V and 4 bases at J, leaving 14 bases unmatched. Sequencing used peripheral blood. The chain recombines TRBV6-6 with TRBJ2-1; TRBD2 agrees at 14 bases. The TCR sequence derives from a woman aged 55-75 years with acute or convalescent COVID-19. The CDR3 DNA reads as TGTGCCAGCAGCCGACTAGCGGGAGGGCCCACAGGAAATTACAATGAGCAGTTCTTC. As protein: CASSRLAGGPTGNYNEQFF.